One and the same sample provided the 22 T cell receptor beta chains below, sequenced in a study of cytomegalovirus exposure and HLA in healthy donors. Both 60 Vbeta primers and 13 Jbeta primers went into the PCR. Produced via immunoSEQ multiplex PCR; TCRdb's table is partial and in-frame only. Here the sample spans some 220,000 clones, about three quarters being singletons. The source material was PBMCs. The source is a boy younger than 18 in good health and CMV-seronegative.

The chain recombines TRBV4-2 with TRBJ2-7, with D possibly being TRBD2 (6 bases). This CDR3 is built from 16 residues. The germline V gene has CDR1 LGHNA and CDR2 YNFKEQ. The V and J ends lost 1 base and 2 bases respectively, with 15 bases between them. The CDR3 coding sequence is TGTGCCAGCAGCCAAGTACCGGGGGTCGACGCCTACGAGCAGTACTTC. As protein: CASSQVPGVDAYEQYF.

The gene calls are TRBV13 and TRBJ2-1; the match to TRBD2 covers 10 bases. The CDR3 is 18 residues long. The V gene end was trimmed by 1 base and the J gene end by 7 bases; junction bases not matched to a gene: 13. Germline lookup yields CDR1 PRHDT and CDR2 FYEKMQ (reference sequence). The CDR3 DNA sequence: TGTGCCAGCAGCTTAGCCGGCTTTAGCGGGAGGTACACGAATGAGCAGTTCTTC. Translated, it gives CASSLAGFSGRYTNEQFF. The full variable domain, its missing parts supplied by reference TRBV13 and TRBJ2-1, is AAGVIQSPRHLIKEKRETATLKCYPIPRHDTVYWYQQGPGQDPQFLISFYEKMQSDKGSIPDRFSAQQFSDYHSELNMSSLELGDSALYFCASSLAGFSGRYTNEQFFGPGTRLTVL.

The chain's CDR3 is CASSFGGSGGYTF. The CDR3 nucleotides read TGCGCCAGCAGCTTCGGAGGGTCAGGCGGCTACACCTTC. This chain uses TRBV5-1 with TRBJ1-2; no clear D gene. This CDR3 has 13 amino acids. V lost 2 bases and J lost 8, with 13 bases in between. Germline CDR1 and CDR2: SGHRS and YFSETQ.

The chain uses TRBV4-2 and TRBJ1-5, with D maybe TRBD1 (6 bases). V was cut by 0 bases and J by 2 bases, with 8 bases left in between. CDR3 size: 15 residues. Germline assignment: CDR1 LGHNA and CDR2 YNFKEQ. In DNA, the CDR3 is TGTGCCAGCAGCCAAGAGACAGGCGGCAATCAGCCCCAGCATTTT. It yields the protein CASSQETGGNQPQHF.

The chain combines TRBV27 with TRBJ1-5; 7 nucleotides line up with TRBD1. Germline-derived CDR1 and CDR2 are MNHEY and SMNVEV (reference sequence). CDR3 length: 15 amino acids. J was trimmed by 1 base and V by 6 bases; bases with no gene match: 6. The CDR3 here is CASRSSRGSNQPQHF. CDR3 bases: TGTGCCAGCAGATCTAGCAGGGGGAGCAATCAGCCCCAGCATTTT.

The rearrangement uses TRBV9 and TRBJ1-1, with D possibly TRBD1 on 6 matching bases. The CDR3 consists of 13 residues. V lost 2 bases and J 3 bases, leaving 8 bases between the germline ends. Germline V lookup: CDR1 SGDLS, CDR2 YYNGEE. As DNA, the CDR3 is TGTGCCAGCAGCGTGCAGGGGTACACTGAAGCTTTCTTT. Residues: CASSVQGYTEAFF.

This sequence joins TRBV27 and TRBJ2-1, with 8 bases matching TRBD1. The CDR3 is 21 residues long. V dropped 5 bases and J dropped 0; count of bases not matched to a gene: 21. From germline, CDR1 is MNHEY and CDR2 SMNVEV (reference sequence). The CDR3 spells CASSPRTGLNRYFSSYNEQFF. In DNA, the CDR3 is TGTGCCAGCAGTCCCCGGACAGGGCTAAACCGATATTTCAGCTCCTACAATGAGCAGTTCTTC.

This chain connects TRBV5-1 to TRBJ2-7; TRBD2 matches at 12 bases. V lost 0 bases and J lost 0; bases outside the gene matches: 7. This CDR3 contains 18 residues. CDR1 is SGHRS, CDR2 YFSETQ, per germline. The CDR3 is CASSLARLAGGLSYEQYF. The CDR3 DNA reads as TGCGCCAGCAGCTTGGCCCGGCTAGCGGGGGGGCTCTCCTACGAGCAGTACTTC. Drawing the rest from reference TRBV5-1 and TRBJ2-7, the complete variable domain is KAGVTQTPRYLIKTRGQQVTLSCSPISGHRSVSWYQQTPGQGLQFLFEYFSETQRNKGNFPGRFSGRQFSNSRSEMNVSTLELGDSALYLCASSLARLAGGLSYEQYFGPGTRLTVT.

CDR3 sequence: CAIRRLDPGELFF. CDR3 bases: TGTGCCATCAGGCGACTAGATCCCGGGGAGCTGTTTTTT. The chain carries TRBV10-3 and TRBJ2-2; D possibly corresponds to TRBD2 (6 bases). This CDR3 is built from 13 residues. Trimming shortened V by 6 bases and J by 6 bases, and 11 bases separated the two germline ends. The germline CDR1 and CDR2 sequences are ENHRY and SYGVKD.

The V call is TRBV5-6, the J call TRBJ1-2; D is undetermined. CDR1 and CDR2 from the germline V gene are SGHDT and YYEEEE. The V gene lost 4 bases and the J gene lost 5 bases, with 18 bases spanning the gap. There are 15 residues in the CDR3. The DNA of the CDR3 is TGTGCCAGCAGCCCGAACCTTCGCACAGATTATGGCTACACCTTC. It specifies CASSPNLRTDYGYTF.

This clone was observed a single time. The chain recombines TRBV4-1 with TRBJ1-2, with D perhaps TRBD1 (5 bases). V lost 2 bases, J lost 4 bases, and 5 bases lay in between. The CDR3 spans 12 residues. In germline, CDR1 is MGHRA, CDR2 YSYEKL. As DNA, the CDR3 is TGCGCCAGCAGCCAACAGGGCTATGGCTACACCTTC. Its protein product is CASSQQGYGYTF.

This clone occurred a few times. J is TRBJ2-3 and V is TRBV7-8, with TRBD2 matching over 9 bases. The V gene's germline CDR1 is SGHVS and CDR2 FQNEAQ. CDR3 size: 14 residues. With V trimmed by 3 bases and J by 7 bases, 5 bases remained unmatched. The CDR3 nucleotides are TGTGCCAGCAGCTTTGGACTAGCGCCCAATACGCAGTATTTT. Its translation is CASSFGLAPNTQYF.

This clone occurred a few times. The V gene is TRBV4-2, the J gene TRBJ1-6; 8 bases line up with TRBD1. This CDR3 region has 15 residues. The V gene's germline CDR1 is LGHNA and CDR2 YNFKEQ. V was clipped by 1 base and J by 7 bases; unmatched bases: 3. The CDR3: CASSQGPGGNSPLHF. The CDR3 nucleotides read TGTGCCAGCAGCCAAGGGCCAGGGGGCAATTCACCCCTCCACTTT.

This clone was observed a few times. The junction departs from germline at one end; a sequencing error may be responsible. This chain uses TRBV7-7 with TRBJ2-7; a possible D gene is TRBD1 (6 bases). Germline V gene lookup returns CDR1 SSHAT and CDR2 FNYEAQ (reference sequence). CDR3 length: 14 amino acids. In DNA, the CDR3 is TGTGCTAGCAGCTTTGCGGCAGGGGCATACGAGCAGTACTTC. As protein: CASSFAAGAYEQYF. Complete variable domain (other parts from reference TRBV7-7 and TRBJ2-7): GAGVSQSPRYKVTKRGQDVTLRCDPISSHATLYWYQQALGQGPEFLTYFNYEAQPDKSGLPSDRFSAERPEGSISTLTIQRTEQRDSAMYRCASSFAAGAYEQYFGPGTRLTVT.

V usage is TRBV7-2 and J usage is TRBJ2-7, with 12 nucleotides matching TRBD1. V lost 3 bases to trimming and J lost 6 bases; unmatched junction nucleotides: 3. Looked up from germline, CDR1 is SGHTA and CDR2 is FQGNSA. CDR3 length: 14 amino acids. This CDR3 reads CASSFGTGGSEQYF. DNA of the CDR3: TGTGCCAGCAGCTTCGGGACAGGGGGCAGCGAGCAGTACTTC.

This rearrangement joins TRBV5-1 to TRBJ2-3; D is unresolved. Between the trimmed V and J ends, which lost 4 bases and 0 bases, there was a span of 12 bases. This CDR3 spans 15 amino acids. The V gene's germline CDR1 is SGHRS and CDR2 YFSETQ. The CDR3 coding sequence is TGCGCCAGCAGCCGAGTTCTTTCCAGCACAGATACGCAGTATTTT. Translating gives CASSRVLSSTDTQYF.

The chain couples TRBV6-5 to TRBJ2-2, with 7 bases that match TRBD2. The CDR3 runs 14 residues. The J segment lost 3 bases and the V segment lost 7 bases, leaving 5 bases of the junction unmatched. Germline V gene data show CDR1 as MNHEY and CDR2 as SVGAGI. DNA for the CDR3: TGTGCCAGCAATGGGGGGGGGTACACCGGGGAGCTGTTTTTT. Translating gives CASNGGGYTGELFF.

The chain links TRBV11-2 to TRBJ2-6; the match to TRBD1 covers 8 bases. Germline CDR1 and CDR2: SGHAT and FQNNGV. CDR3 length: 18 residues. Trimming cost V 4 bases and J 2 bases; bases outside gene matches: 10. CDR3 loop: CASSSRTGQSPGANVLTF. DNA for the CDR3: TGTGCCAGCAGCTCCCGGACAGGGCAGTCCCCTGGGGCCAACGTCCTGACTTTC. The variable domain in full, completed from reference TRBV11-2 and TRBJ2-6, reads EAGVAQSPRYKIIEKRQSVAFWCNPISGHATLYWYQQILGQGPKLLIQFQNNGVVDDSQLPKDRFSAERLKGVDSTLKIQPAKLEDSAVYLCASSSRTGQSPGANVLTFGAGSRLTVL.

CDR3 residues: CASSFGGLNTGELFF. Here the CDR3 DNA reads TGTGCCAGCAGCTTTGGAGGGTTGAACACCGGGGAGCTGTTTTTT. V usage is TRBV7-7 and J usage is TRBJ2-2; maybe TRBD2 (6 bases). V was cut by 3 bases and J by 1 base, with 9 bases left in between. The CDR3 totals 15 residues. Germline V gene sequence: CDR1 SSHAT, CDR2 FNYEAQ (reference sequence).

J is TRBJ1-5 and V is TRBV30; D gene unclear. Germline CDR1 reads GTSNPN; CDR2 reads SVGIG (reference sequence). This CDR3 contains 13 residues. Trimming left V 2 bases short and J 1 base short, with 6 bases between. The CDR3 loop is CAWSPQSNQPQHF. The CDR3 region has the DNA TGTGCCTGGAGTCCCCAGAGCAATCAGCCCCAGCATTTT.

This rearrangement joins TRBV29-1 to TRBJ2-7; 8 nucleotides match TRBD1. The CDR3 runs to 14 residues. The V and J ends lost 4 bases and 6 bases, in that order; junction bases with no gene match: 11. Per germline, CDR1 SQVTM and CDR2 ANQGSEA. The CDR3 bases are TGCAGCGTTGCCCGACAGGGGAATTACTGCGAGCAGTACTTC. Protein sequence: CSVARQGNYCEQYF.

J is TRBJ2-5 and V is TRBV7-3; a possible D gene is TRBD1 (5 bases). This CDR3 is 13 amino acids long. Per the germline V gene, CDR1 is SGHTA and CDR2 is FQGTGA. V gave up 5 bases and J gave up 7 bases, with 14 bases separating them. This CDR3 reads CASSNDREGTQYF. DNA of the CDR3: TGTGCCAGCAGCAACGACAGAGAAGGGACCCAGTACTTC.